This T cell receptor beta chain was recovered during a study of cytomegalovirus exposure and HLA in healthy donors. Overall study findings and caveats: Many donors shared some public TCRs, even though most TCR sequences were rare. Three CMV-associated chains proved CMV antigen-specific in vitro.

V gave up 5 bases and J gave up 6 bases; unmatched junction bases: 4. The CDR3 length is 12 residues. Germline V gives CDR1 SEHNR, CDR2 FQNEAQ (reference sequence). The method was immunoSEQ multiplex PCR; TCRdb's version includes in-frame clones alone and lacks a portion of them. The data show about 79,000 clones, more than 85% seen once. About this clone: The antigen is undetermined.

The rearrangement joins TRBV7-9 to TRBJ2-7; 7 bases line up with TRBD1. Sequencing used PBMCs. This clonotype originated in a woman aged 30 to 39 in good health and CMV-seronegative. The CDR3 DNA sequence: TGTGCCAGCAGCGAGGGGGCCCCCGAGCAGTACTTC. It codes for CASSEGAPEQYF.